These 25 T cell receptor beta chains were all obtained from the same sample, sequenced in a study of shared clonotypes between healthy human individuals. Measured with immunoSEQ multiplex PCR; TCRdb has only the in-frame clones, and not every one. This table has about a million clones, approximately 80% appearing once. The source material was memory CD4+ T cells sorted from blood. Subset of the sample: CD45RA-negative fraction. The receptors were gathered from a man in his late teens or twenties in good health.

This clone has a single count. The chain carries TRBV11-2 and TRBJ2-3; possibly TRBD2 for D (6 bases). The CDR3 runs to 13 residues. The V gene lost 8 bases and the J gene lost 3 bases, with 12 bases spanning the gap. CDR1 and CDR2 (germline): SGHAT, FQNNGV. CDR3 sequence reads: CASREGGTDTQYF. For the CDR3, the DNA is TGTGCCAGCCGGGAAGGAGGGACAGATACGCAGTATTTT.

The CDR3 coding sequence is TGCGCCAGCAGCCCGGGACTAGCGGTAGGGGAGACCCAGTACTTC. It translates to CASSPGLAVGETQYF. The chain recombines TRBV5-1 with TRBJ2-5, with TRBD2 matching 11 bases. Unmatched junction bases numbered 7, after V lost 4 bases and J lost 5 bases. CDR1 is SGHRS, CDR2 YFSETQ, per germline. CDR3 length: 15 amino acids.

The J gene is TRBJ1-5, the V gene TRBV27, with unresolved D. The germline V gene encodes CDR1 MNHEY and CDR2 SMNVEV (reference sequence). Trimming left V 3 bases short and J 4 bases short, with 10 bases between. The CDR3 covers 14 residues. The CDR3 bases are TGTGCCAGCAGTTTTAGAGGGTCTAATCAGCCCCAGCATTTT. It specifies CASSFRGSNQPQHF.

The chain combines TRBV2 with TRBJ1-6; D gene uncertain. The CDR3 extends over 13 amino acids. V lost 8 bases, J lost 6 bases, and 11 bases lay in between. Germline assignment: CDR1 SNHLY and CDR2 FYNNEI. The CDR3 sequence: CASCRAINSPLHF. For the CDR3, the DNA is TGTGCCAGCTGCAGAGCTATTAATTCACCCCTCCACTTT.

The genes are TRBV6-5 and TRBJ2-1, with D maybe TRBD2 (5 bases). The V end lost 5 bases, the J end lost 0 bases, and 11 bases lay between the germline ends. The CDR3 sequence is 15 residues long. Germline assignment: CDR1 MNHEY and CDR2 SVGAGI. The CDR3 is CASSPPGSSYNEQFF. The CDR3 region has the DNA TGTGCCAGCAGTCCTCCGGGGAGCTCCTACAATGAGCAGTTCTTC.

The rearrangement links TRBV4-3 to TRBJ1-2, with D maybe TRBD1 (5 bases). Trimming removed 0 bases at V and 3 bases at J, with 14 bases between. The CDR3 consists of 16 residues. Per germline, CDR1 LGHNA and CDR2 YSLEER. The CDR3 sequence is CASSQDGGSPHYGYTF. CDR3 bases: TGCGCCAGCAGCCAAGACGGGGGTTCACCCCACTATGGCTACACCTTC.

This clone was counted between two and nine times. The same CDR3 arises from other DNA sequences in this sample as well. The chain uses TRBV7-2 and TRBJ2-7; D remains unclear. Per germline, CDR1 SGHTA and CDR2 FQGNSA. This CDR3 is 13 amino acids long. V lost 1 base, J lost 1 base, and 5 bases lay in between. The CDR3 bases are TGTGCCAGCAGCTTAGGCGTTTCCTACGAGCAGTACTTC. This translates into CASSLGVSYEQYF.

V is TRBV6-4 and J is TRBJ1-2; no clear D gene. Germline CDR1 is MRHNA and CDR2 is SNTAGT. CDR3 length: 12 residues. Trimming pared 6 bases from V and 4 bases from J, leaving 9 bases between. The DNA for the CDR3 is TGTGCCAGCAGCCGCCGCTTCTATGGCTACACCTTC. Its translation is CASSRRFYGYTF.

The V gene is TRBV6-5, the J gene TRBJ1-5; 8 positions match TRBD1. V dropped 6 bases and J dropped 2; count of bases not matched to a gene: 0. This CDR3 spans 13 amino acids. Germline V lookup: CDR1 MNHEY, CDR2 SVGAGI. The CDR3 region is CASRDRGNQPQHF. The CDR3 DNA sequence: TGTGCCAGCAGGGACAGGGGCAATCAGCCCCAGCATTTT.

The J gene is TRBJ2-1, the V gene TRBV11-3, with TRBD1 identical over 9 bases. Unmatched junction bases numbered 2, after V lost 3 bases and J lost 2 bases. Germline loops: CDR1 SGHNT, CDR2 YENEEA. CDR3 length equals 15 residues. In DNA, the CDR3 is TGTGCCAGCAGCTTGACAGGGGGGACCTACAATGAGCAGTTCTTC. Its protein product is CASSLTGGTYNEQFF.

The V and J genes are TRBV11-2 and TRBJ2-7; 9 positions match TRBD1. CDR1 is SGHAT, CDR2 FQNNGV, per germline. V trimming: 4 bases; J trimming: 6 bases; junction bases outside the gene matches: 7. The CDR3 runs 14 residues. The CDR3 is CASSSSGQGGEQYF. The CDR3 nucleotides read TGTGCCAGCAGCTCCTCGGGACAGGGAGGCGAGCAGTACTTC.

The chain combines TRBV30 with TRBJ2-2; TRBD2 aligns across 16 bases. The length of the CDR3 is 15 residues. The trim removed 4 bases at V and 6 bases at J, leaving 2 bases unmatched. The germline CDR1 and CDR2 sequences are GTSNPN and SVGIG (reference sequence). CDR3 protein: CAWKGLAGGPGELFF. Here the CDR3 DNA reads TGTGCCTGGAAGGGACTAGCGGGGGGGCCCGGGGAGCTGTTTTTT.

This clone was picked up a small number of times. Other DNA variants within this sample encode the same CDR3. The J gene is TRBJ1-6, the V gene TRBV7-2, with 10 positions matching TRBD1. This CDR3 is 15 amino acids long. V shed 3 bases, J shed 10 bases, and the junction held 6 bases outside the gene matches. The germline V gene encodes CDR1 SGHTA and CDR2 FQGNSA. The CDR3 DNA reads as TGTGCCAGCAGCTTGGCGACAGGGGGCGGATCACCCCTCCACTTT. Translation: CASSLATGGGSPLHF.

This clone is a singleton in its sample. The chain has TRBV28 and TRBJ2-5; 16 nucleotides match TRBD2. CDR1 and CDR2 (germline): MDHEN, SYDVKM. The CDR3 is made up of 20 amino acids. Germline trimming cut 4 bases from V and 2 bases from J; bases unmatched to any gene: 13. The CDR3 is CASSSPGTSGGVLGQETQYF. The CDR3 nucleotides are TGTGCCAGCAGTTCACCCGGGACTAGCGGGGGGGTATTAGGGCAAGAGACCCAGTACTTC.

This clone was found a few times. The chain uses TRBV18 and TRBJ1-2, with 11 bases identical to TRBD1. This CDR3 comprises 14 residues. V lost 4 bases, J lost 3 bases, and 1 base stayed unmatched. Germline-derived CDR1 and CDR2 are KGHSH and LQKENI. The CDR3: CASSRGQGDYGYTF. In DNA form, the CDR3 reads TGTGCCAGCTCACGGGGACAGGGGGACTATGGCTACACCTTC.

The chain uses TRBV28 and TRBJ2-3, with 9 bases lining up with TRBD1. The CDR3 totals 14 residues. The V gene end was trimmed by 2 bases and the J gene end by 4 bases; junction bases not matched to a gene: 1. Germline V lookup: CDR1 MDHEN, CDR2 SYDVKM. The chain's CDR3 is CASSLRTGADTQYF. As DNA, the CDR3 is TGTGCCAGCAGTTTAAGGACAGGGGCAGATACGCAGTATTTT.

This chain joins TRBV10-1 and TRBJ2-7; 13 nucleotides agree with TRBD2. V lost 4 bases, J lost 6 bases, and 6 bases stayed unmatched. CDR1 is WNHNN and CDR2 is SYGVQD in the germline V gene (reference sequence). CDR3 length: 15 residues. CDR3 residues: CASSVWTSGGFEQYF. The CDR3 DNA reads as TGCGCCAGCAGTGTGTGGACTAGCGGGGGATTCGAGCAGTACTTC.

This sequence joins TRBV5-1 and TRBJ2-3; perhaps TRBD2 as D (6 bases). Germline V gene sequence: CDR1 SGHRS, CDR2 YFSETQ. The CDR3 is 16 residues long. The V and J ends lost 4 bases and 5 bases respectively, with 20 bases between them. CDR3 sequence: CASSIQSGGKVDTQYF. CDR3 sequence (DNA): TGCGCCAGCAGCATCCAAAGTGGCGGGAAGGTAGATACGCAGTATTTT.

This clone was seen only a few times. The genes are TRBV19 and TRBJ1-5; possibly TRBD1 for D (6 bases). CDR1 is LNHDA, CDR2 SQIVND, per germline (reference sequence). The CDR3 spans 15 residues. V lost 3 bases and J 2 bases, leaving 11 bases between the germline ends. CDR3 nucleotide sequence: TGTGCCAGTAGTATCGTCAGGGGCGGCAATCAGCCCCAGCATTTT. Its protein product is CASSIVRGGNQPQHF.

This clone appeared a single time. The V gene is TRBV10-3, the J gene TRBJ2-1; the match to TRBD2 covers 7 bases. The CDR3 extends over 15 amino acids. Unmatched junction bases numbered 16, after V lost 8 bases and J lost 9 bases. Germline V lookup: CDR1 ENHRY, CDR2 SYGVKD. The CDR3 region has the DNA TGTGCCATCTCCCCCCCTAGCGGAAGGGGAGTTGAGCAGTTCTTC. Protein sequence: CAISPPSGRGVEQFF.

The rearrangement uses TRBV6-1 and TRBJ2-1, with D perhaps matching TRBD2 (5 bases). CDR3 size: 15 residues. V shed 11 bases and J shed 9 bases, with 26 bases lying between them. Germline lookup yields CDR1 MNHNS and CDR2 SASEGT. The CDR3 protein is CASAPSGLNPREQFF. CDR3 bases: TGTGCCTCCGCCCCTTCGGGATTGAATCCACGTGAGCAGTTCTTC.

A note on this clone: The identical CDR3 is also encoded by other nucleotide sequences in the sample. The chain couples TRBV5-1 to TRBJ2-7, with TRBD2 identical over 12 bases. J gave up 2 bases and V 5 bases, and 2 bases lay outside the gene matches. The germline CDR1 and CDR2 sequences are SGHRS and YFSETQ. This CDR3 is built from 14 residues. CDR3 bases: TGCGCCAGCAGTCTAGCGGGAGGGCCCTACGAGCAGTACTTC. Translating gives CASSLAGGPYEQYF.

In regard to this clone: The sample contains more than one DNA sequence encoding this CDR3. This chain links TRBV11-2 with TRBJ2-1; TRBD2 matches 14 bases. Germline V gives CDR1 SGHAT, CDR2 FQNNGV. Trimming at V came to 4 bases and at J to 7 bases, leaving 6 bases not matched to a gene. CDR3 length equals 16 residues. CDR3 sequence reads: CASSSGTSGRGNEQFF. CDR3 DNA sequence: TGTGCCAGCAGCTCCGGGACTAGCGGGAGAGGGAATGAGCAGTTCTTC.

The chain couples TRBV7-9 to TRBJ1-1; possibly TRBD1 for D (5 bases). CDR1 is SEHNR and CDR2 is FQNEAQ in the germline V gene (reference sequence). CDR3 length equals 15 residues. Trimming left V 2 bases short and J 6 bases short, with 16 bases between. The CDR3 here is CASSLLGNRGAEAFF. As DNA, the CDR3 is TGTGCCAGCAGCTTATTGGGGAACCGAGGGGCTGAAGCTTTCTTT.

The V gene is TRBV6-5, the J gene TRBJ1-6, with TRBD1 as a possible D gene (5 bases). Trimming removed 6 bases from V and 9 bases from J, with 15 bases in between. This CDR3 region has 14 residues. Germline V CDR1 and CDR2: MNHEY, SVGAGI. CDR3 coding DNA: TGTGCCAGCAGCCCCGCGGCCAGGGTTTCACCCCTCCACTTT. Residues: CASSPAARVSPLHF.